This TCR beta chain is drawn from a study of cytomegalovirus exposure and HLA in healthy donors. Study at large: Later analysis reported that the approximately 120 validation repertoires shared the platform of the 600 to 750 first-cohort repertoires.

Study results and caveats: Researchers counted roughly 150 TCR beta chains as cytomegalovirus-associated. Among TCR sequences, most were rare, though some public TCRs appeared in many donors.

V was clipped by 1 base and J by 4 bases; unmatched bases: 15. In germline, CDR1 is MNHNS, CDR2 SASEGT. There are 19 residues in the CDR3. This clone appeared once. No antigen is known for it. The donors were in the approximately 110-subject validation cohort; that cohort was separate from the roughly 730-subject first cohort. Sequenced by immunoSEQ multiplex PCR; TCRdb stores in-frame clones only, minus some. The sample has about 140,000 clones, 85% to 90% seen once. The TCR comes from a man aged 18 to 30 in good health and CMV-seronegative. The chain combines TRBV6-1 with TRBJ2-5; 10 bases agree with TRBD2. Sequencing was performed on PBMCs. CDR3 in amino acids: CASSEVLAGDWGDGETQYF. The DNA of the CDR3 is TGTGCCAGCAGTGAAGTCCTAGCGGGGGATTGGGGAGACGGAGAGACCCAGTACTTC.